This T cell receptor (beta chain) was documented in a study of beta chain features in type 1 diabetes. The study, taken as a whole, reports: Researchers report that Type 1 diabetes patients had moderately but significantly shorter TCRB CDR3s across all four CD4+ subsets. PCR might pick shorter templates more often, in the same way for patients and controls. Type 1 diabetes patients had VDJ junctions that carried fewer insertions and more deletions.

The study reverse transcribed the entire isolated RNA, so it sequenced expressed TCRB transcripts. Some clones are missing from TCRdb's copy, which holds only in-frame ones; the method was immunoSEQ multiplex PCR. This repertoire shows 300,000 or so clones, 13% found once; its top ten account for 0.015%. With V trimmed by 2 bases and J by 2 bases, 5 bases remained unmatched. The germline V gene has CDR1 GTSNPN and CDR2 SVGIG (reference sequence). This CDR3 is built from 15 residues. Sorting of CD4+ naive, central memory, regulatory and stem cell-like memory cells was performed via CD45RO/CCR7/CD25/CD127/CD95/CD27. In its sample, this clone was seen a few times. The target antigen is unknown.

The receptor was derived from a woman between 18 and 29 years old with type 1 diabetes. The chain employs TRBV30 and TRBJ2-3; 9 bases fit TRBD2. The sample taken for sequencing was naive CD4+ T cells from blood. CDR3 loop: CAWSLLAGSTDTQYF. CDR3 bases: TGTGCCTGGAGTCTCCTAGCGGGGTCCACAGATACGCAGTATTTT.